The rows below give T cell receptor beta chains drawn from one sample of a study of blood T cell repertoires in COVID-19. Generated by immunoSEQ multiplex PCR, the TCRdb table keeps only in-frame clones and is missing some. The sample includes approximately 120,000 clones, over 55% of them seen just once. Sequenced sample: peripheral blood. Source of these receptors: a woman aged 65 to 85 with acute or convalescent COVID-19. The CDR3 runs from the conserved cysteine through the conserved F or W. The order of the fields is J gene, V gene, clone size, D gene, CDR3 DNA, CDR3 protein. D genes are given only for firm matches. Clone size is given for some rows only: seen once, a few or many times, or a class if the clone is expanded.

TRBJ1-5,TRBV19,few,TRBD1,TGTGCCAGTAAAAATGACAGGGCGTCACAGCCCCAGCATTTT,CASKNDRASQPQHF
TRBJ2-3,TRBV5-1,.,TRBD1,TGCGCCAGCAGCGCAACCGGGACAGGGGGCAGGCGCACAGATACGCAGTATTTT,CASSATGTGGRRTDTQYF
TRBJ2-1,TRBV7-9,few,.,TGTGCCAGCGCCGGCGGCACTCCATCCTCCCCCTACAATGAGCAGTTCTTC,CASAGGTPSSPYNEQFF
TRBJ1-2,TRBV5-4,.,.,TGTGCCAGCAGCCCCAGGCATGCTAACTATGGCTACACCTTC,CASSPRHANYGYTF
TRBJ2-3,TRBV29-1,.,TRBD2,TGCAGGCCCCGCCTAGCGGGAGGAAGCTTCAGTAGGACAGATACGCAGTATTTT,CRPRLAGGSFSRTDTQYF
TRBJ2-3,TRBV24-1,.,.,TGTGCCACCGGGAGTCCGGAGGTCACAGATACGCAGTATTTT,CATGSPEVTDTQYF
TRBJ2-7,TRBV29-1,medium-sized,TRBD1,TGCAGCGCAAAGACAGGGAACTCCTACGAGCAGTACTTC,CSAKTGNSYEQYF
TRBJ2-3,TRBV19,.,.,TGTGCCAGTAGTATTGCAGGGACAGATACGCAGTATTTT,CASSIAGTDTQYF
TRBJ1-1,TRBV7-2,.,TRBD1,TGTGCCAGCAGCTGGACAGGGGAGAACACTGAAGCTTTCTTT,CASSWTGENTEAFF
TRBJ1-2,TRBV6-5,.,TRBD1,TGTGCCAGCAGACAGGGGGCTGGGGGCTACACCTTC,CASRQGAGGYTF
TRBJ2-6,TRBV10-2,.,.,TGCGCCAGCATGGACGGAGGCTCTGGGGCCAACGTCCTGACTTTC,CASMDGGSGANVLTF
TRBJ1-3,TRBV15,few,TRBD1,TGTGCCACCAGCAGAGGAGACAGGGCGGACACCATATATTTT,CATSRGDRADTIYF
TRBJ2-5,TRBV6-5,.,.,TGTGCCAGCACCAGGGGCCCGTTCGAGACCCAGTACTTC,CASTRGPFETQYF
TRBJ2-7,TRBV6-5,.,TRBD1,TGTGCCACCGCCCGGGACAGGGGATCTGAGCAGTACTTC,CATARDRGSEQYF
TRBJ1-1,TRBV10-2,.,.,TGCGCCAGCAGTGAGTCGCTCAGGGGACGGCTGAACACTGAAGCTTTCTTT,CASSESLRGRLNTEAFF
TRBJ1-6,TRBV27,.,.,TGTGCCAGCAGTTTATACAGGGAGGGTTCACCCCTCCACTTT,CASSLYREGSPLHF
TRBJ2-5,TRBV29-1,.,TRBD1,TGCAGCGTGACAGGGAAAGAGACCCAGTACTTC,CSVTGKETQYF
TRBJ1-5,TRBV30,.,.,TGTGCCTGGAGTGTACTCGGGGGGGTAGGTCAGCCCCAGCATTTT,CAWSVLGGVGQPQHF
TRBJ2-7,TRBV2,.,TRBD1,TGTGCCAGCATCCGCGCCCCACGGACAGGTTCCTACGAGCAGTACTTC,CASIRAPRTGSYEQYF
TRBJ2-2,TRBV5-4,.,TRBD1,TGTGCCAGCAGCCAGCCGGGACAGGGGGCGGGCGACACCGGGGAGCTGTTTTTT,CASSQPGQGAGDTGELFF
TRBJ1-5,TRBV7-2,.,.,TGTGCCAGCAGCTTACAGGGCCATCAGCCCCAGCATTTT,CASSLQGHQPQHF
TRBJ1-6,TRBV9,.,.,TGTGCCAGCGGAGAGAGTGGTAGGAATTCACCCCTCCACTTT,CASGESGRNSPLHF
TRBJ1-1,TRBV30,many,TRBD1,TGTGCCTGGAGCGACTTCGGGACAGGGGACACTGAAGCTTTCTTT,CAWSDFGTGDTEAFF
TRBJ1-1,TRBV19,.,TRBD1,TGTGCCAGTACGAAACCACAGGGGGTGAACACTGAAGCTTTCTTT,CASTKPQGVNTEAFF
TRBJ2-7,TRBV6-1,.,TRBD1,TGTGCCAGCAGTGAGGGACAGGGAGGCTACGAGCAGTACTTC,CASSEGQGGYEQYF
TRBJ2-7,TRBV10-3,.,TRBD1,TGTGCCATCAGTGAACAGGGGGCCGACGAGCAGTACTTC,CAISEQGADEQYF
TRBJ2-7,TRBV18,few,.,TGTGCCAGCTCACGAGGACGGGGCTACGAGCAGTACTTC,CASSRGRGYEQYF
TRBJ1-2,TRBV11-2,.,TRBD1,TGTGCCAGCAGCTTAGATCTCGCTTCGGACAGGGCGCCTGGCTACACCTTC,CASSLDLASDRAPGYTF
TRBJ1-2,TRBV28,.,.,TGTGCCAGCAGTTCCACTAAAGGCTATGGCTACACCTTC,CASSSTKGYGYTF
TRBJ2-7,TRBV3-1/TRBV3-2,.,.,TGTGCCAGCAGCCAAAGCGGAAGCTACGAGCAGTACTTC,CASSQSGSYEQYF
TRBJ2-7,TRBV5-5,.,.,TGTGCCAGCAGCTTGGGGTCAGGCTCCTACGAGCAGTACTTC,CASSLGSGSYEQYF
TRBJ2-4,TRBV4-1,.,.,TGCGCCAGCAGCCAAGGTCGACAAGGACAGTCTTCGTCGATTCGCTACTTC,CASSQGRQGQSSSIRYF
TRBJ2-7,TRBV9,.,.,TGTGCCAGCAGCGTAAACTACCTTACCTACGAGCAGTACTTC,CASSVNYLTYEQYF
TRBJ2-7,TRBV5-1,.,TRBD2,TGCGCCAGCAGCTTGGAACTAGCGGGTACTAGCGAGCAGTACTTC,CASSLELAGTSEQYF
TRBJ1-2,TRBV12-3/TRBV12-4,.,.,TGTGCCAGCAGTTTCGACAGGTTCGATGGCTACACCTTC,CASSFDRFDGYTF
TRBJ1-5,TRBV4-1,.,TRBD1,TGCGCCAGCAGCTTTAACAGGGACAGGGGCAATCAGCCCCAGCATTTT,CASSFNRDRGNQPQHF